This T cell receptor beta chain is from a study of blood T cell repertoires in COVID-19. Study at large: Some COVID-19 samples were acute and others convalescent; all came from the United States, Italy and Spain. The cDNA or gDNA used as material had been derived from T cells, B-cell-depleted T cells, or PBMCs.

Trimming cost V 0 bases and J 5 bases; bases outside gene matches: 6. The CDR3 covers 15 residues. The germline V gene has CDR1 LGHDT and CDR2 YNNKEL (reference sequence). TCRdb's table, derived via immunoSEQ multiplex PCR, lists solely in-frame clones and lacks some. The data show fewer than 75,000 clones, about nine tenths seen once. This TCR was sampled from a man aged 45-65 years with active COVID-19. Sequenced input: peripheral blood. The chain recombines TRBV3-1 (or the pseudogene TRBV3-2) with TRBJ2-7; TRBD1 aligns across 8 bases. The CDR3 DNA reads TGTGCCAGCAGCCAAGACGACAGGGGTCAGGACGAGCAGTACTTC. As protein: CASSQDDRGQDEQYF.